The clone carrying this TCR beta chain was seen many times. Its specificity is unknown. The data were obtained in a study of regulatory T cells in long-lasting Graves disease. Study-wide results and caveats: Patients whose Graves' disease persisted exhibited lower TCR diversity than those newly diagnosed.

The time point here: newly diagnosed GD, antithyroid drugs for less than 3 months. Preparation of the TCR library used RNA extracted from PBMCs. CDR3 regions were amplified by Arm-PCR using iRepertoire HTBI primers to build TCR beta libraries. Via MiXCR, TCRdb re-called the multiplex PCR reads, giving one row per CDR3 protein. Among about 460,000 distinct CDR3 sequences, around 13% were seen once, and the ten largest hold around a sixth. Germline V gene sequence: CDR1 MNHEY, CDR2 SVGAGI. V dropped 0 bases and J dropped 1; count of bases not matched to a gene: 3. The CDR3 has 16 amino acids. The data also belong to a second study, concerning T cells in Graves' hyperthyroidism and ophthalmopathy. That work states: Patients aged 18 to 65 had newly diagnosed hyperthyroidism that had lasted under 2 months. With the HTBI primer set, the TCR CDR3 went through a first round of RT-PCR.

The clonotype comes from a woman aged 45-65 years with Graves disease. Sequenced here: peripheral blood mononuclear cells (PBMCs), sampled at new diagnosis, from a patient treated with antithyroid drugs. This chain links TRBV6-5 with TRBJ2-5; TRBD2 matches at 9 bases. CDR3 DNA: TGTGCCAGCAGTTACTCGGGTAGCGGGAGCCAAGAGACCCAGTACTTC. Translated, it gives CASSYSGSGSQETQYF.